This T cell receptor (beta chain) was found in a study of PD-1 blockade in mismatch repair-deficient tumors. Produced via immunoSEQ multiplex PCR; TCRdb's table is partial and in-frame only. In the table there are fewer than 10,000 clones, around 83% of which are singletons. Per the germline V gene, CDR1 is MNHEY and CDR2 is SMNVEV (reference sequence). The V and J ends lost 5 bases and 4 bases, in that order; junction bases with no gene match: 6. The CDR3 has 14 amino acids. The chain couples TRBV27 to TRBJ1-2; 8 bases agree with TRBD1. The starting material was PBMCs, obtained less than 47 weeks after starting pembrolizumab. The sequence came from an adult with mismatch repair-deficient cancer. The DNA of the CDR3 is TGTGCCAGCAGTAGACAGGGGACCTCCTATGGCTACACCTTC. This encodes CASSRQGTSYGYTF.